Presented here are 28 T cell receptor beta chains from one specimen sequenced in a study of beta chain features in type 1 diabetes. These receptors have no identified antigens. Overall study findings and caveats: Moderately but significantly shorter TCRB CDR3s were found in Type 1 diabetes patients in all four CD4+ subsets.

Since all of the isolated RNA was reverse transcribed, expressed TCRB transcripts were what got sequenced. Sequenced by immunoSEQ multiplex PCR; TCRdb stores in-frame clones only, minus some. The sample holds some 660,000 clones, more than 13% seen once. The sequenced sample was naive CD4+ T cells from blood. These receptors originate from a man aged 18 to 29 with type 1 diabetes.

This clone was detected a few times. The rearrangement links TRBV6-5 to TRBJ2-1, with no clear D. Trimming shortened V by 2 bases and J by 3 bases, and 11 bases separated the two germline ends. The CDR3 contains 15 residues. Germline values: CDR1 MNHEY, CDR2 SVGAGI. The CDR3 nucleotides read TGTGCCAGCAGTTACGGAGTCGGGTACTACAATGAGCAGTTCTTC. The encoded protein is CASSYGVGYYNEQFF.

The V call is TRBV7-2, the J call TRBJ2-6, with TRBD1 matching over 10 bases. This CDR3 is built from 15 residues. Losses at the gene ends were 7 bases for V and 2 bases for J; bases not matched to a gene: 2. Germline assignment: CDR1 SGHTA and CDR2 FQGNSA. CDR3 in DNA: TGTGCCAGCAAGACAGGGGGCGCTGGGGCCAACGTCCTGACTTTC. This codes for CASKTGGAGANVLTF.

This clone was picked up a small number of times. The V and J genes are TRBV7-2 and TRBJ2-3; weak D call: TRBD1 (6 bases). CDR3 length: 12 residues. The V gene's germline CDR1 is SGHTA and CDR2 FQGNSA. V was trimmed by 5 bases and J by 8 bases, leaving 11 bases between them. CDR3 region: CASSLEGGTQYF. The CDR3 DNA sequence: TGTGCCAGCAGCCTAGAAGGGGGTACGCAGTATTTT.

This clone appeared once. This rearrangement joins TRBV11-2 to TRBJ2-1, with 10 bases fitting TRBD2. CDR3 length: 15 residues. With 4 bases clipped from V and 4 bases from J, the junction kept 4 bases outside the gene matches. Germline V lookup: CDR1 SGHAT, CDR2 FQNNGV. Written as DNA, the CDR3 is TGTGCCAGCAGCTCCGTAGCGGGAGGTTACAATGAGCAGTTCTTC. Amino acid sequence: CASSSVAGGYNEQFF.

The rearrangement uses TRBV14 and TRBJ1-6, with D tentatively TRBD1 (6 bases). Germline V gives CDR1 SGHDN, CDR2 FVKESK. V shed 4 bases and J shed 4 bases, with 17 bases lying between them. The CDR3 is made up of 17 amino acids. This CDR3 reads CASSPGPLGAYNSPLHF. CDR3 nucleotide sequence: TGTGCCAGCAGCCCAGGACCCCTGGGGGCATATAATTCACCCCTCCACTTT.

This clone was recorded a few times. The gene calls are TRBV5-4 and TRBJ2-1; 10 bases map to TRBD2. CDR1 is SGHNT, CDR2 YYREEE, per germline (reference sequence). V lost 4 bases and J lost 5; bases outside the gene matches: 6. The CDR3 consists of 15 residues. The CDR3 DNA reads as TGTGCCAGCAGCCGGGGACTAGCGTGGGACAATGAGCAGTTCTTC. Its translation: CASSRGLAWDNEQFF.

This clone was recorded a few times. This chain uses TRBV4-2 with TRBJ1-2; D is unclear. This CDR3 is built from 16 residues. V gave up 0 bases and J gave up 8 bases, with 19 bases separating them. Germline assignment: CDR1 LGHNA and CDR2 YNFKEQ. The CDR3 region is CASSQDRVGLVAGYTF. The CDR3, as DNA: TGTGCCAGCAGCCAAGATCGGGTCGGCCTCGTCGCCGGCTACACCTTC.

V gene TRBV30 combines with J gene TRBJ2-3; D gene unclear. V lost 0 bases and J 10 bases, leaving 17 bases between the germline ends. Germline loops: CDR1 GTSNPN, CDR2 SVGIG (reference sequence). CDR3 length: 14 residues. The CDR3 region has the DNA TGTGCCTGGAGTGTAAGGGTCTCTAGTGCCGCGCAGTATTTT. This codes for CAWSVRVSSAAQYF.

J is TRBJ1-3 and V is TRBV21-1. TRBV21-1 corresponds to a pseudogene. The CDR3 is made up of 14 amino acids. Here the CDR3 reads CASSIPRAGNTIYF. DNA for the CDR3: TGTGCCAGCAGCATCCCTCGGGCTGGAAACACCATATATTTT.

This clone showed up just a few times. The rearrangement joins TRBV7-6 to TRBJ1-5; 8 nucleotides align to TRBD1. Germline V gives CDR1 SGHVS, CDR2 FNYEAQ. V dropped 4 bases and J dropped 2; count of bases not matched to a gene: 7. The CDR3 covers 16 residues. CDR3 bases: TGTGCCAGCAGCTCCTCAGGGGGCGCCGGCAATCAGCCCCAGCATTTT. It yields the protein CASSSSGGAGNQPQHF.

The chain carries TRBV13 and TRBJ1-6; D call uncertain. Germline CDR1 reads PRHDT; CDR2 reads FYEKMQ (reference sequence). V was cut by 3 bases and J by 7 bases, with 10 bases left in between. The CDR3 extends over 14 amino acids. The CDR3 sequence: CASSFRVGNSPLHF. CDR3 bases: TGTGCCAGCAGCTTTCGGGTTGGAAATTCACCCCTCCACTTT.

Worth noting for this clone: This CDR3 is also generated by other DNA sequences in the sample. This chain links TRBV29-1 with TRBJ1-1; 7 nucleotides line up with TRBD1. The CDR3 contains 13 residues. CDR1 and CDR2 (germline): SQVTM, ANQGSEA. The V and J ends lost 4 bases and 1 base, in that order; junction bases with no gene match: 3. The CDR3 sequence: CSVVGTANTEAFF. CDR3 nucleotides: TGCAGCGTTGTGGGGACAGCGAACACTGAAGCTTTCTTT.

There are a few counts of this clone. This chain connects TRBV6-6 to TRBJ1-4; 7 bases are shared with TRBD1. The CDR3 totals 14 residues. CDR1 is MNHNY and CDR2 is SVGAGI in the germline V gene (reference sequence). Trimming cost V 6 bases and J 6 bases; bases outside gene matches: 7. The CDR3 region is CASSSRGFDEKLFF. The CDR3 bases are TGTGCCAGCAGCTCCAGGGGGTTCGATGAAAAACTGTTTTTT.

This chain connects TRBV6-6 to TRBJ2-7; 8 nucleotides line up with TRBD1. CDR3 size: 15 residues. Trimming removed 2 bases from V and 5 bases from J; junction bases left unmatched: 8. Germline V CDR1 and CDR2: MNHNY, SVGAGI (reference sequence). The CDR3 is CASSYTGQGNHEQYF. CDR3 sequence (DNA): TGTGCCAGCAGTTACACCGGACAGGGAAACCACGAGCAGTACTTC.

This clone was observed a few times. The chain combines TRBV30 with TRBJ2-1; TRBD1 is a possible D gene (6 bases). Per germline, CDR1 GTSNPN and CDR2 SVGIG (reference sequence). The V end was cut by 3 bases, the J end by 1 base, with 16 bases between. The CDR3 is made up of 16 amino acids. In DNA, the CDR3 is TGTGCCTGGAGCCCCGGACAGATAAGGTCCTACAATGAGCAGTTCTTC. Its translation is CAWSPGQIRSYNEQFF.

This clone was counted a few times. The DNA for the CDR3 is TGTGCCAGCAGCCTACAGGGGAGAGATGGCTACACCTTC. Its translation: CASSLQGRDGYTF. The rearrangement links TRBV2 to TRBJ1-2; TRBD1 agrees at 7 bases. J gave up 6 bases and V 6 bases, and 7 bases lay outside the gene matches. Germline V lookup: CDR1 SNHLY, CDR2 FYNNEI. The CDR3 covers 13 residues.

Only a few counts were recorded for this clone. The J gene is TRBJ2-3, the V gene TRBV27, with 9 bases that match TRBD2. The trim removed 2 bases at V and 4 bases at J, leaving 1 base unmatched. This CDR3 has 14 residues. CDR1 is MNHEY, CDR2 SMNVEV, per germline (reference sequence). CDR3 in DNA: TGTGCCAGCAGTTTAGGACTAGCGCCAGATACGCAGTATTTT. As protein: CASSLGLAPDTQYF.

This clone was counted a few times. This rearrangement joins TRBV7-2 to TRBJ2-3, with D unclear. The CDR3 covers 11 residues. Looked up from germline, CDR1 is SGHTA and CDR2 is FQGNSA. With 3 bases removed from V and 5 bases from J, the gap between germline ends came to 3 bases. The CDR3, as DNA: TGTGCCAGCAGCTTTATAGATACGCAGTATTTT. Translating gives CASSFIDTQYF.

The chain employs TRBV5-1 and TRBJ2-5, with 11 bases matching TRBD2. CDR1 is SGHRS and CDR2 is YFSETQ in the germline V gene. This CDR3 region has 17 residues. The J segment lost 5 bases and the V segment lost 4 bases, leaving 13 bases of the junction unmatched. The CDR3 protein is CASSPNELAGVGETQYF. CDR3 nucleotides: TGCGCCAGCAGCCCGAATGAACTAGCGGGAGTAGGCGAGACCCAGTACTTC.

The V call is TRBV11-2, the J call TRBJ2-2; 16 bases are shared with TRBD2. Losses at the gene ends were 1 base for V and 9 bases for J; bases not matched to a gene: 5. This CDR3 spans 17 amino acids. The germline CDR1 and CDR2 sequences are SGHAT and FQNNGV. The CDR3 here is CASSLVGTSGRAWELFF. DNA of the CDR3: TGTGCCAGCAGCTTAGTAGGGACTAGCGGGAGGGCCTGGGAGCTGTTTTTT.

This chain uses TRBV28 with TRBJ2-1; 8 nucleotides align to TRBD2. The junction had 8 bases not matched to a gene; V was cut back by 4 bases and J by 0 bases. Germline CDR1 reads MDHEN; CDR2 reads SYDVKM. This CDR3 spans 17 amino acids. DNA for the CDR3: TGTGCCAGCAGTTCCCCCCTAGCGGGCAACTCCTACAATGAGCAGTTCTTC. It codes for CASSSPLAGNSYNEQFF.

Here the CDR3 reads CASSSTPRGEGYTF. The DNA for the CDR3 is TGTGCCAGCAGCTCTACTCCCAGGGGGGAGGGCTACACCTTC. The chain uses TRBV7-2 and TRBJ1-2; 7 bases line up with TRBD1. The CDR3 runs to 14 residues. Losses at the gene ends were 4 bases for V and 8 bases for J; bases not matched to a gene: 10. Germline values: CDR1 SGHTA, CDR2 FQGNSA.

The J gene is TRBJ2-7, the V gene TRBV30; D might be TRBD1 (6 bases). Germline V gene sequence: CDR1 GTSNPN, CDR2 SVGIG (reference sequence). V lost 3 bases to trimming and J lost 2 bases, with 11 bases between them. The CDR3 runs to 13 residues. CDR3: CAWRGKGAYEQYF. The DNA of the CDR3 is TGTGCCTGGAGAGGTAAGGGGGCCTACGAGCAGTACTTC.

The chain carries TRBV28 and TRBJ2-7; D is uncertain. Trimming removed 6 bases from V and 3 bases from J, with 6 bases in between. The CDR3 sequence is 11 residues long. Germline V gene data show CDR1 as MDHEN and CDR2 as SYDVKM. As DNA, the CDR3 is TGTGCCAGCAGCCCACACTACGAGCAGTACTTC. It translates to CASSPHYEQYF. The entire variable domain, with the rest obtained from reference TRBV28 and TRBJ2-7, is as follows: DVKVTQSSRYLVKRTGEKVFLECVQDMDHENMFWYRQDPGLGLRLIYFSYDVKMKEKGDIPEGYSVSREKKERFSLILESASTNQTSMYLCASSPHYEQYFGPGTRLTVT.

This clone was seen only a few times. The rearrangement uses TRBV6-5 and TRBJ1-1, with a tentative D call TRBD1 (5 bases). V was shortened by 1 base and J by 5 bases, with 8 bases between the two germline ends. CDR3 length: 13 amino acids. CDR1 MNHEY and CDR2 SVGAGI come from the germline V gene. CDR3 residues: CASSYYGGTEAFF. CDR3 bases: TGTGCCAGCAGTTACTACGGGGGAACTGAAGCTTTCTTT.

The chain uses TRBV19 and TRBJ1-1; 9 positions agree with TRBD1. With V trimmed by 5 bases and J by 10 bases, 17 bases remained unmatched. Germline assignment: CDR1 LNHDA and CDR2 SQIVND (reference sequence). The CDR3 loop spans 16 amino acids. In nucleotides, the CDR3 is TGTGCCAGTAGTTCCGGGACAGGGATTTCGACCGGACTAGCTTTCTTT. This gives the protein CASSSGTGISTGLAFF.

The table lists this clone with a few counts. This sequence joins TRBV30 and TRBJ1-6, with TRBD1 matching 10 bases. CDR3 length equals 18 residues. Trimming at V came to 5 bases and at J to 8 bases, leaving 18 bases not matched to a gene. The germline V gene encodes CDR1 GTSNPN and CDR2 SVGIG (reference sequence). The CDR3 region has the DNA TGTGCCTGGGACAGATCGCCGGGACAGGGGTTAATCGATTCACCCCTCCACTTT. As protein: CAWDRSPGQGLIDSPLHF.

This clone has a handful of counts. The chain employs TRBV25-1 and TRBJ1-2; possibly TRBD1 for D (5 bases). Trimming cost V 2 bases and J 7 bases, with 17 bases left between them. This CDR3 spans 15 amino acids. Germline CDR1 reads MGHDK; CDR2 reads SYGVNS. Here the CDR3 reads CASSEGFGGVGGYTF. CDR3 coding DNA: TGTGCCAGCAGTGAAGGGTTCGGGGGAGTAGGTGGCTACACCTTC.